What follows are 5 T cell receptor beta chains derived from one specimen sequenced in a study of beta chain features in type 1 diabetes. Study-level results: Type 1 diabetes patients showed a moderate but significant shortening of TCRB CDR3s in all four CD4+ subsets.

The antigens of these receptors remain unknown. Expressed TCRB transcripts were sequenced because the entire RNA isolate underwent reverse transcription. Libraries were prepared by immunoSEQ multiplex PCR; TCRdb keeps only in-frame clonotypes and omits some of them. The sample holds about 390,000 clones, around 10% seen once. Source material: central memory CD4+ T cells from blood. The receptors were sampled from a man younger than 40 with type 1 diabetes.

This clone was found a few times. The V and J genes are TRBV5-1 and TRBJ1-3; no clear D. The germline V gene encodes CDR1 SGHRS and CDR2 YFSETQ. The CDR3 spans 15 residues. V shed 7 bases and J shed 0 bases, with 14 bases lying between them. This CDR3 reads CASAAGPTSGNTIYF. DNA for the CDR3: TGCGCCAGCGCGGCCGGGCCGACCTCTGGAAACACCATATATTTT.

As to this clone: It differs at one base from a far larger clone, so likely a read error. The chain is built from TRBV10-3 and TRBJ2-5; D possibly corresponds to TRBD1 (6 bases). The length of the CDR3 is 11 residues. In germline, CDR1 is ENHRY, CDR2 SYGVKD. CDR3 residues: CASSDRETQYF. DNA of the CDR3: TGTGCCAGCAGTGACAGGGAGACCCAGTACTTC.

The chain couples TRBV7-6 to TRBJ2-2, with TRBD2 matching over 13 bases. The CDR3 length is 17 residues. Unmatched junction bases numbered 7, after V lost 4 bases and J lost 5 bases. Germline CDR1 SGHVS, CDR2 FNYEAQ. CDR3 protein: CASSSMGLAGKTGELFF. CDR3 DNA: TGTGCCAGCAGCTCCATGGGACTAGCGGGAAAAACCGGGGAGCTGTTTTTT.

The chain is built from TRBV7-2 and TRBJ2-3; D is undetermined. Trimming removed 6 bases from V and 3 bases from J, with 10 bases in between. Germline assignment: CDR1 SGHTA and CDR2 FQGNSA. The length of the CDR3 is 13 residues. CDR3 loop: CASSFLGTDTQYF. As DNA, the CDR3 is TGTGCCAGCAGTTTCCTTGGGACAGATACGCAGTATTTT.

There are a few counts of this clone. This chain connects TRBV29-1 to TRBJ1-4; D unclear. This CDR3 spans 12 amino acids. The V end was cut by 2 bases, the J end by 8 bases, with 9 bases between. Germline-derived CDR1 and CDR2 are SQVTM and ANQGSEA. The CDR3 coding sequence is TGCAGCGTTGAATACACAAGCGAAAAACTGTTTTTT. It yields the protein CSVEYTSEKLFF. Combining the CDR3 with reference TRBV29-1 and TRBJ1-4 gives the whole variable domain SAVISQKPSRDICQRGTSLTIQCQVDSQVTMMFWYRQQPGQSLTLIATANQGSEATYESGFVIDKFPISRPNLTFSTLTVSNMSPEDSSIYLCSVEYTSEKLFFGSGTQLSVL.